The 12 T cell receptor beta chains presented below share a single source sample, sequenced in a study of blood T cell repertoires in COVID-19. The method was immunoSEQ multiplex PCR; TCRdb's version includes in-frame clones alone and lacks a portion of them. The data show about 95,000 clones, approximately 80% seen once. Sequencing was performed on peripheral blood. These receptors all stem from a human donor in a cohort sampled during active COVID-19.

In its sample, this clone was seen once. V and J are TRBV7-8 and TRBJ2-2; 10 bases are a match to TRBD1. V lost 5 bases and J lost 5; bases outside the gene matches: 8. This CDR3 has 16 residues. CDR1 SGHVS and CDR2 FQNEAQ come from the germline V gene. The CDR3 region is CASSLGQGGGTGELFF. The CDR3 DNA sequence: TGTGCCAGCAGCCTCGGACAGGGGGGAGGAACCGGGGAGCTGTTTTTT.

V and J are TRBV7-8 and TRBJ2-7, with D perhaps TRBD1 (5 bases). The V gene's germline CDR1 is SGHVS and CDR2 FQNEAQ. CDR3 length equals 13 residues. V lost 6 bases and J lost 5, with 14 bases in between. The CDR3: CASSLGPLDEQYF. CDR3 bases: TGTGCCAGCAGTTTGGGGCCCCTGGACGAGCAGTACTTC.

This clone was recorded once. V and J are TRBV19 and TRBJ2-7; 9 bases line up with TRBD2. This CDR3 spans 15 amino acids. The ends lost 5 bases at V and 2 bases at J; junction bases unmatched: 7. Germline V lookup: CDR1 LNHDA, CDR2 SQIVND (reference sequence). The CDR3 coding sequence is TGTGCCAGTAGTGGGTCCGGGACTAGCACCTACGAGCAGTACTTC. It translates to CASSGSGTSTYEQYF.

This rearrangement joins TRBV6-2 or TRBV6-3 to TRBJ2-6; D is perhaps TRBD1 (5 bases). The CDR3 consists of 15 residues. CDR1 is MNHEY, CDR2 SVGEGT, per germline. V was shortened by 4 bases and J by 2 bases, with 9 bases between the two germline ends. This CDR3 is CASSLQGTGANVLTF. The DNA of the CDR3 is TGTGCCAGCAGTTTGCAGGGCACTGGGGCCAACGTCCTGACTTTC.

In DNA form, the CDR3 reads TGTGCCAGCTCCGATAATACGGGGCTAGCGGGCTTTTACAATGAGCAGTTCTTC. Protein: CASSDNTGLAGFYNEQFF. This chain joins TRBV18 and TRBJ2-1; 8 bases are a match to TRBD2. The ends lost 6 bases at V and 4 bases at J; junction bases unmatched: 17. CDR1 and CDR2 from the germline V gene are KGHSH and LQKENI. CDR3 length: 18 amino acids.

This chain links TRBV11-2 with TRBJ2-3, with TRBD2 matching 7 bases. CDR3 length equals 15 residues. After removal of 1 base from V and 5 bases from J, the junction contained 6 bases not matched to a gene. The germline CDR1 and CDR2 sequences are SGHAT and FQNNGV. DNA of the CDR3: TGTGCCAGCAGCTTAGCGGGGGGTGGTGGAGATACGCAGTATTTT. Translating it yields CASSLAGGGGDTQYF. Supplemented by reference TRBV11-2 and TRBJ2-3, the full variable domain reads EAGVAQSPRYKIIEKRQSVAFWCNPISGHATLYWYQQILGQGPKLLIQFQNNGVVDDSQLPKDRFSAERLKGVDSTLKIQPAKLEDSAVYLCASSLAGGGGDTQYFGPGTRLTVL.

The genes are TRBV18 and TRBJ2-6; D possibly corresponds to TRBD2 (5 bases). Trimming took 8 bases from V and 0 from J, leaving 11 bases between them. This CDR3 region has 15 residues. The germline V gene encodes CDR1 KGHSH and CDR2 LQKENI. The CDR3 reads CASPDSYSGANVLTF. CDR3 coding DNA: TGTGCCAGCCCGGACTCCTACTCTGGGGCCAACGTCCTGACTTTC.

The V and J genes are TRBV28 and TRBJ1-4, with a weak D call TRBD1 (6 bases). V lost 7 bases and J lost 7, with 13 bases in between. CDR1 is MDHEN and CDR2 is SYDVKM in the germline V gene. This CDR3 spans 13 amino acids. CDR3 loop: CASKPGHFEKLFF. The DNA for the CDR3 is TGTGCCAGCAAACCGGGACACTTTGAAAAACTGTTTTTT.

The chain links TRBV20-1 to TRBJ2-1, with D unclear. CDR3 length: 14 amino acids. Per germline, CDR1 DFQATT and CDR2 SNEGSKA (reference sequence). Trimming removed 3 bases at V and 0 bases at J, with 9 bases between. The CDR3 sequence: CSASPRSSYNEQFF. CDR3 DNA: TGCAGTGCTAGTCCAAGGAGCTCCTACAATGAGCAGTTCTTC.

V usage is TRBV28 and J usage is TRBJ2-3, with TRBD2 matching over 8 bases. Germline CDR1 and CDR2: MDHEN and SYDVKM. The J segment lost 0 bases and the V segment lost 5 bases, leaving 7 bases of the junction unmatched. This CDR3 has 16 residues. CDR3 in amino acids: CASSRSSGTSTDTQYF. The CDR3 DNA sequence: TGTGCCAGCAGTCGGAGTAGCGGGACTAGCACAGATACGCAGTATTTT.

The sample holds one count of this clone. The rearrangement uses TRBV9 and TRBJ2-5; 7 bases line up with TRBD2. The trim removed 3 bases at V and 2 bases at J, leaving 13 bases unmatched. Germline-derived CDR1 and CDR2 are SGDLS and YYNGEE. The CDR3 extends over 17 amino acids. The CDR3 spells CASSATLSTGRQETQYF. The CDR3 nucleotides read TGTGCCAGCAGCGCGACCCTTTCTACCGGGAGGCAAGAGACCCAGTACTTC. Drawing the rest from reference TRBV9 and TRBJ2-5, the complete variable domain is DSGVTQTPKHLITATGQRVTLRCSPRSGDLSVYWYQQSLDQGLQFLIQYYNGEERAKGNILERFSAQQFPDLHSELNLSSLELGDSALYFCASSATLSTGRQETQYFGPGTRLLVL.

The V and J genes are TRBV9 and TRBJ1-1, with 8 bases identical to TRBD1. The V gene's germline CDR1 is SGDLS and CDR2 YYNGEE. This CDR3 contains 16 residues. V shed 0 bases and J 1 base; nucleotides not matched to a gene: 5. The CDR3 DNA reads TGTGCCAGCAGCGTAGACAGGGGACAGGAGAACACTGAAGCTTTCTTT. Its protein product is CASSVDRGQENTEAFF.